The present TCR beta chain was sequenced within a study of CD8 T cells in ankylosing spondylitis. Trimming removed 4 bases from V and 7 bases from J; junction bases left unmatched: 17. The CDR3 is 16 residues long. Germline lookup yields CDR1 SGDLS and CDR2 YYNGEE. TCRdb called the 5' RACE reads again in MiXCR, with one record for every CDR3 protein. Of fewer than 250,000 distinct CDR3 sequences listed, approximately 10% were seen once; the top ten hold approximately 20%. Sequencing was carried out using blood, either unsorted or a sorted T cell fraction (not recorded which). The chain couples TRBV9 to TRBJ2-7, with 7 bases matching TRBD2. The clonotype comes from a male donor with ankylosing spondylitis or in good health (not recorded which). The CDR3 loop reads CASSPRSGTTSWEQYF. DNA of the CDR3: TGTGCCAGCAGCCCCCGATCCGGGACTACCTCTTGGGAGCAGTACTTC.